The sequence of this TCR beta chain was determined in a study of PD-L1 blockade in urothelial cancer. As for the study in general: The study recovered a median of roughly 140,000 T cells per blood sample.

Clones were read by immunoSEQ multiplex PCR, and TCRdb kept only the in-frame ones, dropping some. The table shows 120,000 or so clones, with roughly 88% occurring only once. The time point: peripheral blood 6 weeks after treatment start. Germline loops: CDR1 MNHNS, CDR2 SASEGT. This CDR3 has 16 amino acids. V was trimmed by 0 bases and J by 4 bases, leaving 15 bases between them. The chain joins TRBV6-1 to TRBJ1-2; D perhaps matches TRBD1 (5 bases). The sample was PBMCs, taken around atezolizumab (anti-PD-L1) treatment. This receptor was obtained from a man in his fifties with urothelial cancer. Here the CDR3 DNA reads TGTGCCAGCAGTGAAGCTGGGGCAGGGAAGGGCTATGGCTACACCTTC. Translating it yields CASSEAGAGKGYGYTF.